This note documents a single T cell receptor beta chain sequence. Its target is unknown. At survey level, the immunoSEQ assay was run in its v3.0 version. TCRdb's copy holds only in-frame clones and misses some; the assay was immunoSEQ multiplex PCR. The sample has 20,000 to 30,000 clones; roughly 88% are singletons. The data were taken from a study of long-term antiretroviral therapy in people with HIV. Study results and caveats: Therapy changes, viral resistance and ART adherence were not documented in the available data. Blood draws took place between the mid-2000s and the late 2010s and possibly involved older ART regimens. ART-treated samples gained diversity yet remained below transplant donor controls.

V lost 0 bases to trimming and J lost 5 bases, with 13 bases between them. CDR3 length: 15 residues. The germline V gene has CDR1 ENHRY and CDR2 SYGVKD. The gene calls are TRBV10-3 and TRBJ1-2; a weak D match, TRBD1 (5 bases). This receptor was obtained from a man aged 25-40 years with HIV. The source was unsorted PBMCs, collected roughly 4.5 years after starting antiretroviral therapy. The chain's CDR3 is CAISESRGLGYGYTF. The CDR3 bases are TGTGCCATCAGTGAGTCGCGGGGCTTGGGGTATGGCTACACCTTC.